Presented here are 18 T cell receptor beta chains from one specimen sequenced in a study of blood T cell repertoires in COVID-19. The repertoire was sequenced with immunoSEQ multiplex PCR; TCRdb's copy has only in-frame clones and lacks some. The table includes approximately 200,000 clones, 70% to 90% detected once. Sequencing was carried out using peripheral blood. These receptors came from a man in his 60s with acute or convalescent COVID-19.

The V call is TRBV4-1, the J call TRBJ1-2; a weak D match, TRBD1 (6 bases). Germline assignment: CDR1 MGHRA and CDR2 YSYEKL. V was trimmed by 3 bases and J by 7 bases, leaving 15 bases between them. The CDR3 runs to 14 residues. CDR3 bases: TGCGCCAGCAGCCATCCAGGGGTTCAGGGTGGCTACACCTTC. The encoded protein is CASSHPGVQGGYTF.

The genes are TRBV6-5 and TRBJ2-5, with 14 bases lining up with TRBD2. Germline V gene sequence: CDR1 MNHEY, CDR2 SVGAGI. Trimming cost V 2 bases and J 5 bases; bases outside gene matches: 1. This CDR3 is built from 15 residues. The CDR3 DNA sequence: TGTGCCAGCAGTTACCGGACTAGCGGGAGGGAGACCCAGTACTTC. Translation gives CASSYRTSGRETQYF.

On this clone itself: At one end the junction does not follow the germline gene, possibly because of a read error. In nucleotides, the CDR3 is TGTGCCAGCAGACTACAGGGCTCGGGCTCCTACAATGGGCAGTTCTTC. It translates to CASRLQGSGSYNGQFF. The chain recombines TRBV7-9 with TRBJ2-1; a possible D gene is TRBD1 (6 bases). The length of the CDR3 is 16 residues. Germline V gene sequence: CDR1 SEHNR, CDR2 FQNEAQ (reference sequence).

This clone is a singleton in its sample. This sequence joins TRBV30 and TRBJ1-4; 7 nucleotides line up with TRBD1. Germline loops: CDR1 GTSNPN, CDR2 SVGIG (reference sequence). The CDR3 has 15 amino acids. V dropped 4 bases and J dropped 7; count of bases not matched to a gene: 12. DNA for the CDR3: TGTGCCTGGATTGGCCCCGGAGGGGGCAGTGAAAAACTGTTTTTT. It yields the protein CAWIGPGGGSEKLFF. The full variable domain, in which reference TRBV30 and TRBJ1-4 provide the parts outside the CDR3, is SQTIHQWPATLVQPVGSPLSLECTVEGTSNPNLYWYRQAAGRGLQLLFYSVGIGQISSEVPQNLSASRPQDRQFILSSKKLLLSDSGFYLCAWIGPGGGSEKLFFGSGTQLSVL.

The chain joins TRBV19 to TRBJ1-5, with 8 positions matching TRBD1. The CDR3 runs 13 residues. CDR1 LNHDA and CDR2 SQIVND come from the germline V gene (reference sequence). Unmatched junction bases numbered 3, after V lost 6 bases and J lost 5 bases. CDR3 coding DNA: TGTGCCAGTAGGAACAGGGGGTATCAGCCCCAGCATTTT. As protein: CASRNRGYQPQHF.

The V call is TRBV2, the J call TRBJ2-1; TRBD2 aligns across 9 bases. The germline V gene has CDR1 SNHLY and CDR2 FYNNEI. Trimming removed 7 bases from V and 6 bases from J; junction bases left unmatched: 7. The CDR3 extends over 14 amino acids. The CDR3 nucleotides read TGTGCCAGCACCAAGGGGCGGGAGGGCAATGAGCAGTTCTTC. Translation gives CASTKGREGNEQFF.

The chain joins TRBV6-5 to TRBJ2-7; 9 bases align to TRBD1. V trimming: 6 bases; J trimming: 4 bases; junction bases outside the gene matches: 7. The CDR3 loop spans 14 amino acids. The germline CDR1 and CDR2 sequences are MNHEY and SVGAGI. CDR3 DNA: TGTGCCAGCAGGACCGGGACAGGGATTTACGAGCAGTACTTC. Its translation: CASRTGTGIYEQYF.

In regard to this clone: A read error may account for a junction end that differs from germline. This chain links TRBV5-1 with TRBJ1-2; 9 bases fit TRBD1. The germline V gene has CDR1 SGHRS and CDR2 YFSETQ. The CDR3 has 15 amino acids. In DNA form, the CDR3 reads TGCGCCAGCAGCGAAGGAGGCCGGGACAGGGCGCCATCCGCCTTC. Protein: CASSEGGRDRAPSAF.

V usage is TRBV4-2 and J usage is TRBJ2-1; maybe TRBD2 (6 bases). CDR1 and CDR2 from the germline V gene are LGHNA and YNFKEQ. V gave up 0 bases and J gave up 5 bases, with 14 bases separating them. The CDR3 contains 16 residues. CDR3 amino acids: CASSQDGGPGHNEQFF. In DNA form, the CDR3 reads TGTGCCAGCAGCCAAGACGGGGGTCCGGGACACAATGAGCAGTTCTTC.

This chain links TRBV15 with TRBJ1-4; D not certain. From germline, CDR1 is LNHNV and CDR2 YYDKDF (reference sequence). Trimming stripped 0 bases from V and 0 bases from J, with 8 bases between. The CDR3 length is 16 residues. CDR3 in DNA: TGTGCCACCAGCAGAGATTTCGGGGCAACTAATGAAAAACTGTTTTTT. This gives the protein CATSRDFGATNEKLFF.

This chain connects TRBV7-9 to TRBJ1-4; 9 positions agree with TRBD1. Germline trimming cut 6 bases from V and 3 bases from J; bases unmatched to any gene: 11. The CDR3 is 17 amino acids. Germline loops: CDR1 SEHNR, CDR2 FQNEAQ (reference sequence). CDR3: CASSQRTGEGANEKLFF. DNA for the CDR3: TGTGCCAGCAGTCAACGGACAGGGGAAGGAGCTAATGAAAAACTGTTTTTT. Based on the CDR3 plus reference TRBV7-9 and TRBJ1-4, the full variable domain is DTGVSQNPRHKITKRGQNVTFRCDPISEHNRLYWYRQTLGQGPEFLTYFQNEAQLEKSRLLSDRFSAERPKGSFSTLEIQRTEQGDSAMYLCASSQRTGEGANEKLFFGSGTQLSVL.

V usage is TRBV4-2 and J usage is TRBJ2-2; 9 bases agree with TRBD2. Germline assignment: CDR1 LGHNA and CDR2 YNFKEQ. V was clipped by 1 base and J by 2 bases; unmatched bases: 2. The CDR3 sequence is 16 residues long. The CDR3 coding sequence is TGTGCCAGCAGCCAAGGTAGCGGGAGTAACACCGGGGAGCTGTTTTTT. Translated, it gives CASSQGSGSNTGELFF.

The table lists this clone with a count of one. The chain is built from TRBV3-1 (or the pseudogene TRBV3-2) and TRBJ1-1; the D gene is possibly TRBD1 (5 bases). Trimming took off 0 bases at V and 1 base at J, with 21 bases between the two ends. Germline assignment: CDR1 LGHDT and CDR2 YNNKEL (reference sequence). This CDR3 region has 19 residues. The CDR3 nucleotides read TGTGCCAGCAGCCAAGATCCGGGGCTGCGGGGCATAAAGAACACTGAAGCTTTCTTT. This codes for CASSQDPGLRGIKNTEAFF.

This clone was counted once. The chain links TRBV10-3 to TRBJ2-3; perhaps TRBD1 as D (6 bases). CDR3 length: 16 residues. Trimming removed 0 bases at V and 2 bases at J, with 12 bases between. Germline assignment: CDR1 ENHRY and CDR2 SYGVKD. CDR3 sequence reads: CAISESLGAITDTQYF. DNA for the CDR3: TGTGCCATCAGTGAGTCGTTGGGGGCGATCACAGATACGCAGTATTTT.

The rearrangement joins TRBV9 to TRBJ2-5; 9 nucleotides line up with TRBD2. The CDR3 is 16 residues long. The ends lost 2 bases at V and 2 bases at J; junction bases unmatched: 7. The germline CDR1 and CDR2 sequences are SGDLS and YYNGEE. The CDR3 nucleotides read TGTGCCAGCAGCGTTAGTAGCGGGAGTGGGCAAGAGACCCAGTACTTC. Its translation is CASSVSSGSGQETQYF. The whole variable domain, remainder taken from reference TRBV9 and TRBJ2-5, is DSGVTQTPKHLITATGQRVTLRCSPRSGDLSVYWYQQSLDQGLQFLIQYYNGEERAKGNILERFSAQQFPDLHSELNLSSLELGDSALYFCASSVSSGSGQETQYFGPGTRLLVL.

The rearrangement joins TRBV30 to TRBJ1-2; 11 bases line up with TRBD1. This CDR3 comprises 18 residues. Germline CDR1 reads GTSNPN; CDR2 reads SVGIG (reference sequence). V lost 3 bases to trimming and J lost 7 bases; unmatched junction nucleotides: 19. CDR3 in amino acids: CAWRAYRTGGVGLGGYTF. DNA for the CDR3: TGTGCCTGGAGGGCATATCGGACAGGGGGCGTGGGGTTGGGTGGCTACACCTTC.

The chain's CDR3 is CASSQGQPYARSGANVLTF. CDR3 nucleotide sequence: TGTGCCAGCAGCCAGGGACAGCCCTACGCTCGCTCTGGGGCCAACGTCCTGACTTTC. The genes are TRBV5-4 and TRBJ2-6; 7 positions match TRBD1. Trimming cost V 4 bases and J 0 bases; bases outside gene matches: 13. Looked up from germline, CDR1 is SGHNT and CDR2 is YYREEE (reference sequence). The CDR3 sequence is 19 residues long.

The J gene is TRBJ1-1, the V gene TRBV5-5, with 7 bases that match TRBD1. J gave up 11 bases and V 5 bases, and 6 bases lay outside the gene matches. The CDR3 consists of 11 residues. Germline assignment: CDR1 SGHKS and CDR2 YYEKEE (reference sequence). CDR3 protein: CASSRDSWAFF. CDR3 bases: TGTGCCAGCAGTCGGGACAGCTGGGCTTTCTTT.